This TCR beta chain was recorded in a study of cytomegalovirus exposure and HLA in healthy donors. Study information: Earlier work reported around 110 million unique TCR beta sequences from roughly 180 million T cells. Drawn from HLA-typed donors, about 82 million unique TCRs were held in an early data release. Regarding the study as a whole: In vitro experiments confirmed that a few CMV-associated chains were specific for CMV antigens.

Trimming cost V 0 bases and J 8 bases; bases outside gene matches: 5. Germline assignment: CDR1 PRHDT and CDR2 FYEKMQ (reference sequence). The CDR3 is made up of 15 amino acids. 13 Jbeta primers and 60 Vbeta primers were used for the PCR. Using immunoSEQ multiplex PCR, the repertoire was profiled, and TCRdb retains in-frame clones only, with some absent. This sample has more than 75,000 clones; roughly 83% occur once, and the top ten carry around 15%. In the case of this clone: Its antigen is as yet unknown.

Sample: PBMCs. The receptor was isolated from a woman aged 40-49 years in good health and CMV-seropositive. This rearrangement joins TRBV13 to TRBJ1-4, with 8 nucleotides matching TRBD1. CDR3: CASSLGDREKEKLFF. The CDR3 nucleotides are TGTGCCAGCAGCTTAGGGGACAGGGAGAAGGAAAAACTGTTTTTT. Combining the CDR3 with reference TRBV13 and TRBJ1-4 gives the whole variable domain AAGVIQSPRHLIKEKRETATLKCYPIPRHDTVYWYQQGPGQDPQFLISFYEKMQSDKGSIPDRFSAQQFSDYHSELNMSSLELGDSALYFCASSLGDREKEKLFFGSGTQLSVL.